The T cell receptor beta chain described here comes from a study of blood T cells in healthy people across ages. Overall study results and limits: TCR beta diversity tracked closely with naive T cell percentage. PBMCs went unsorted, and a conclusive naive versus antigen-experienced comparison was therefore prevented.

The authors ran a second PCR of about 6 to 11 cycles using a sample-barcoded 5' primer and a J-beta primer mix. Every cDNA molecule carried a tag from a template-switch adaptor bearing 12 random nucleotides. At least 2.5 million CDR3-containing paired-end reads were obtained per sample. One entry per CDR3 protein results from TCRdb running MiXCR on the 5' RACE reads. The sample shows about a million distinct CDR3 sequences, roughly two fifths of them seen only once. Per germline, CDR1 DFQATT and CDR2 SNEGSKA (reference sequence). This CDR3 is 15 amino acids long. V was trimmed by 1 base and J by 8 bases, leaving 20 bases between them. On this clonotype itself: Its antigen is undetermined.

The material sequenced was blood. The TCR sequence derives from a man between 18 and 29 years old in good health. The chain is built from TRBV20-1 and TRBJ1-2; D perhaps matches TRBD1 (6 bases). The CDR3 DNA reads as TGCAGTGCTAGAGCCCAACGACGGGGGCGGGAGGGCTACACCTTC. This encodes CSARAQRRGREGYTF.